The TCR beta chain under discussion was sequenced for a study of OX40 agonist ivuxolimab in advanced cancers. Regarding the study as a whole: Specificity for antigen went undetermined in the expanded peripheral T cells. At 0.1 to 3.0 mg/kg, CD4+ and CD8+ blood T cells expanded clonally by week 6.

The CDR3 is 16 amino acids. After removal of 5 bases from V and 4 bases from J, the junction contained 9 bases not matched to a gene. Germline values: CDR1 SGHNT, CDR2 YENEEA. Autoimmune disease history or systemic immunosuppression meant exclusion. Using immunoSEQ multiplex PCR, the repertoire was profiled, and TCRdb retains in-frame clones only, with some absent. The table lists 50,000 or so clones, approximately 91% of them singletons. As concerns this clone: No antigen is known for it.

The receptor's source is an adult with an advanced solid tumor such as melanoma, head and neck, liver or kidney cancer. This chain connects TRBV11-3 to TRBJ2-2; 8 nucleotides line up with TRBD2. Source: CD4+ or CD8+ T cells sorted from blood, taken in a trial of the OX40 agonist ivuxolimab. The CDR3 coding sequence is TGTGCCAGCAGCCAAAGCGGGAGTTTGTCCACCGGGGAGCTGTTTTTT. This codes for CASSQSGSLSTGELFF.